The 27 T cell receptor beta chains below were found in one sample sequenced in a study of cytomegalovirus exposure and HLA in healthy donors. Repertoires were generated with immunoSEQ multiplex PCR, while TCRdb's copy carries only in-frame clones and drops some. The data show roughly 120,000 clones, 80% to 90% seen once. Source material: PBMCs. The origin of the receptors is a man younger than 35 in good health and CMV-seropositive.

The rearrangement links TRBV5-1 to TRBJ2-1, with D uncertain. The CDR3 consists of 15 residues. Trimming cost V 0 bases and J 2 bases, with 9 bases left between them. Germline lookup yields CDR1 SGHRS and CDR2 YFSETQ. The CDR3: CASSLGGFAYNEQFF. In DNA, the CDR3 is TGCGCCAGCAGCTTGGGAGGATTTGCCTACAATGAGCAGTTCTTC.

The chain carries TRBV5-1 and TRBJ2-2; TRBD2 might be the D (5 bases). The CDR3 totals 13 residues. CDR1 SGHRS and CDR2 YFSETQ come from the germline V gene. Trimming shortened V by 0 bases and J by 7 bases, and 7 bases separated the two germline ends. CDR3 sequence reads: CASSLAEGGELFF. CDR3 sequence (DNA): TGCGCCAGCAGCTTGGCCGAGGGCGGGGAGCTGTTTTTT. Full variable domain (missing parts from reference TRBV5-1 and TRBJ2-2): KAGVTQTPRYLIKTRGQQVTLSCSPISGHRSVSWYQQTPGQGLQFLFEYFSETQRNKGNFPGRFSGRQFSNSRSEMNVSTLELGDSALYLCASSLAEGGELFFGEGSRLTVL.

The table lists this clone with a count of one. The chain links TRBV4-2 to TRBJ2-1, with TRBD2 as a possible D gene (5 bases). Germline lookup yields CDR1 LGHNA and CDR2 YNFKEQ. This CDR3 contains 17 residues. V lost 0 bases and J lost 8, with 20 bases in between. The CDR3 reads CASSQEGSFGEYDEQFF. Here the CDR3 DNA reads TGTGCCAGCAGCCAAGAAGGGTCCTTCGGGGAGTATGATGAGCAGTTCTTC.

V and J are TRBV27 and TRBJ2-5; TRBD2 agrees at 14 bases. The CDR3 is 18 amino acids. V lost 4 bases to trimming and J lost 2 bases; unmatched junction nucleotides: 9. Per germline, CDR1 MNHEY and CDR2 SMNVEV (reference sequence). The CDR3 DNA reads as TGTGCCAGCAGTTCAGGACTAGCGGGGGGCCCAATACAAGAGACCCAGTACTTC. Translation gives CASSSGLAGGPIQETQYF.

This sequence joins TRBV2 and TRBJ1-1, with unresolved D. V was trimmed by 7 bases and J by 0 bases, leaving 9 bases between them. Germline V gene lookup returns CDR1 SNHLY and CDR2 FYNNEI. The CDR3 is 13 residues long. In nucleotides, the CDR3 is TGTGCCAGCAAACCGGAGGTGAACACTGAAGCTTTCTTT. This gives the protein CASKPEVNTEAFF.

This clone was detected once. Here the CDR3 DNA reads TGTGCCAGCAGCTTAGTAGCAGGGGACAATCAGCCCCAGCATTTT. Amino acids: CASSLVAGDNQPQHF. The rearrangement links TRBV7-2 to TRBJ1-5, with D tentatively TRBD1 (6 bases). The CDR3 loop spans 15 amino acids. V dropped 1 base and J dropped 3 bases, with 10 bases sitting between them. Germline lookup yields CDR1 SGHTA and CDR2 FQGNSA. Drawing the rest from reference TRBV7-2 and TRBJ1-5, the complete variable domain is GAGVSQSPSNKVTEKGKDVELRCDPISGHTALYWYRQSLGQGLEFLIYFQGNSAPDKSGLPSDRFSAERTGGSVSTLTIQRTQQEDSAVYLCASSLVAGDNQPQHFGDGTRLSIL.

This clone was detected a few times. The chain joins TRBV27 to TRBJ2-1, with 8 nucleotides matching TRBD1. Germline V CDR1 and CDR2: MNHEY, SMNVEV (reference sequence). This CDR3 contains 16 residues. The V gene end was trimmed by 3 bases and the J gene end by 4 bases; junction bases not matched to a gene: 8. The CDR3 loop reads CASSFSRDRSYNEQFF. CDR3 bases: TGTGCCAGCAGTTTTAGCCGGGACAGGTCGTACAATGAGCAGTTCTTC.

The chain joins TRBV7-2 to TRBJ2-1, with TRBD2 matching 15 bases. This CDR3 contains 16 residues. V lost 4 bases, J lost 5 bases, and 3 bases stayed unmatched. Germline V gene sequence: CDR1 SGHTA, CDR2 FQGNSA. CDR3 in DNA: TGTGCCAGCAGCTGGGGACTAGCGGGGGGAAACAATGAGCAGTTCTTC. Translated, it gives CASSWGLAGGNNEQFF.

A single count supports this clone. The chain uses TRBV10-2 and TRBJ2-7, with no clear D. The CDR3 is made up of 13 amino acids. Trimming removed 7 bases at V and 1 base at J, with 11 bases between. Germline-derived CDR1 and CDR2 are WSHSY and SAAADI. The CDR3 bases are TGCGCCAGCAAAAATCGGAGTTCCTACGAGCAGTACTTC. Translating it yields CASKNRSSYEQYF.

The rearrangement uses TRBV9 and TRBJ2-5; possible D gene TRBD1, 6 bases. V dropped 3 bases and J dropped 6 bases, with 18 bases sitting between them. Germline CDR1 is SGDLS and CDR2 is YYNGEE. The CDR3 sequence is 15 residues long. The CDR3 DNA is TGTGCCAGCAGCGAGGTGGAGCAGGGGTGGAAGACCCAGTACTTC. It encodes CASSEVEQGWKTQYF.

The chain links TRBV4-1 to TRBJ2-5, with D tentatively TRBD2 (6 bases). Germline V lookup: CDR1 MGHRA, CDR2 YSYEKL. The CDR3 is made up of 15 amino acids. V was clipped by 1 base and J by 3 bases, with 12 bases between them. The CDR3 reads CASSQVGREEETQYF. In DNA form, the CDR3 reads TGCGCCAGCAGCCAAGTTGGCAGGGAGGAAGAGACCCAGTACTTC.

The J gene is TRBJ2-5, the V gene TRBV27; weak D call: TRBD2 (6 bases). This CDR3 region has 12 residues. Germline CDR1 is MNHEY and CDR2 is SMNVEV (reference sequence). V was clipped by 10 bases and J by 5 bases, with 14 bases between them. This chain's CDR3 is CATSSGRETQYF. CDR3 bases: TGTGCCACCTCCTCTGGGAGGGAGACCCAGTACTTC.

CDR3 coding DNA: TGCGCCAGCAGCTTGATTCCGGGACAGTCTTACAATGAGCAGTTCTTC. This encodes CASSLIPGQSYNEQFF. V usage is TRBV5-1 and J usage is TRBJ2-1, with 7 bases matching TRBD1. V lost 1 base to trimming and J lost 4 bases; unmatched junction nucleotides: 8. Germline lookup yields CDR1 SGHRS and CDR2 YFSETQ. The CDR3 has 16 amino acids.

The V and J genes are TRBV27 and TRBJ1-2; D not resolved. Germline lookup yields CDR1 MNHEY and CDR2 SMNVEV (reference sequence). The CDR3 is made up of 15 amino acids. The V gene lost 3 bases and the J gene lost 8 bases, with 19 bases spanning the gap. In DNA, the CDR3 is TGTGCCAGCAGTTTTGGGCAAGGAGGGCTGGCCGGCTACACCTTC. As protein: CASSFGQGGLAGYTF.

J is TRBJ2-2 and V is TRBV19, with a possible D match to TRBD1 (6 bases). Germline values: CDR1 LNHDA, CDR2 SQIVND (reference sequence). CDR3 length: 15 amino acids. Trimming pared 4 bases from V and 4 bases from J, leaving 13 bases between. The CDR3 bases are TGTGCCAGTAGTACTCGGACAGTCCTCACCGGGGAGCTGTTTTTT. It codes for CASSTRTVLTGELFF. Looking up the rest from reference TRBV19 and TRBJ2-2 gives the full variable domain: DGGITQSPKYLFRKEGQNVTLSCEQNLNHDAMYWYRQDPGQGLRLIYYSQIVNDFQKGDIAEGYSVSREKKESFPLTVTSAQKNPTAFYLCASSTRTVLTGELFFGEGSRLTVL.

The chain recombines TRBV6-1 with TRBJ2-5; 8 positions match TRBD2. CDR3 length equals 15 residues. The J segment lost 4 bases and the V segment lost 8 bases, leaving 12 bases of the junction unmatched. Per the germline V gene, CDR1 is MNHNS and CDR2 is SASEGT. CDR3 region: CASPLAAGGAETQYF. The DNA of the CDR3 is TGTGCCAGCCCTTTGGCGGCGGGGGGTGCAGAGACCCAGTACTTC.

This chain uses TRBV27 with TRBJ1-1, with 9 bases that match TRBD1. With V trimmed by 0 bases and J by 2 bases, 10 bases remained unmatched. Germline CDR1 MNHEY, CDR2 SMNVEV (reference sequence). CDR3 length: 18 amino acids. The CDR3 sequence: CASSLSSGTGTLNTEAFF. The CDR3 DNA is TGTGCCAGCAGTTTATCGTCTGGGACAGGGACCCTCAACACTGAAGCTTTCTTT.

This clone was seen only a few times. CDR3 loop: CASSVGGDFTEAFF. The CDR3 nucleotides read TGTGCCAGCAGCGTAGGGGGGGATTTCACTGAAGCTTTCTTT. The chain carries TRBV9 and TRBJ1-1, with TRBD1 as a possible D gene (5 bases). Germline lookup yields CDR1 SGDLS and CDR2 YYNGEE. V lost 0 bases to trimming and J lost 4 bases, with 10 bases between them. The CDR3 loop spans 14 amino acids. Supplemented by reference TRBV9 and TRBJ1-1, the full variable domain reads DSGVTQTPKHLITATGQRVTLRCSPRSGDLSVYWYQQSLDQGLQFLIQYYNGEERAKGNILERFSAQQFPDLHSELNLSSLELGDSALYFCASSVGGDFTEAFFGQGTRLTVV.

This rearrangement joins TRBV2 to TRBJ1-4, with 9 bases fitting TRBD1. In germline, CDR1 is SNHLY, CDR2 FYNNEI. This CDR3 contains 12 residues. V was clipped by 8 bases and J by 6 bases; unmatched bases: 1. The CDR3 DNA follows: TGTGCCAGCGGGGACAGGGATGAAAAACTGTTTTTT. Amino acids: CASGDRDEKLFF.

The rearrangement joins TRBV5-1 to TRBJ2-2, with TRBD2 as a possible D gene (5 bases). The CDR3 is 17 amino acids. Germline CDR1 reads SGHRS; CDR2 reads YFSETQ. With 4 bases removed from V and 2 bases from J, the gap between germline ends came to 18 bases. The CDR3 DNA is TGCGCCAGCAGCAGGAGGACGGATTCAAGAAACACCGGGGAGCTGTTTTTT. It yields the protein CASSRRTDSRNTGELFF.

In its sample, this clone was seen once. The chain is built from TRBV9 and TRBJ1-4, with TRBD1 identical over 8 bases. This CDR3 region has 15 residues. CDR1 is SGDLS, CDR2 YYNGEE, per germline. Germline trimming cut 3 bases from V and 8 bases from J; bases unmatched to any gene: 9. CDR3 DNA sequence: TGTGCCAGCAGCGCAGCGCAGGGGGCGGGCGAAAAACTGTTTTTT. The encoded protein is CASSAAQGAGEKLFF.

In this sample, this clone turned up once. The V gene is TRBV5-8, the J gene TRBJ1-2, with 11 bases that match TRBD1. This CDR3 is built from 15 residues. The ends lost 1 base at V and 8 bases at J; junction bases unmatched: 7. Germline-derived CDR1 and CDR2 are SGHTS and YDEGEE. CDR3: CASSLKGQGAQGYTF. CDR3 sequence (DNA): TGTGCCAGCAGCTTGAAAGGACAGGGGGCGCAGGGCTACACCTTC.

The sample holds one count of this clone. V gene TRBV27 combines with J gene TRBJ1-6; D perhaps matches TRBD1 (6 bases). The CDR3 runs 16 residues. V lost 7 bases and J lost 5, with 18 bases in between. The germline V gene has CDR1 MNHEY and CDR2 SMNVEV (reference sequence). CDR3 loop: CASKILGEGDNSPLHF. The CDR3 region has the DNA TGTGCCAGCAAAATCTTAGGGGAGGGGGATAATTCACCCCTCCACTTT.

This clone was recorded once. V and J are TRBV2 and TRBJ2-7, with D maybe TRBD2 (7 bases). CDR3 length: 13 residues. V lost 7 bases and J 6 bases, leaving 16 bases between the germline ends. The germline gives CDR1 SNHLY, CDR2 FYNNEI. CDR3 amino acids: CASISRGAGEQYF. In nucleotides, the CDR3 is TGTGCCAGCATCAGCCGGGGGGCAGGCGAGCAGTACTTC.

The chain has TRBV6-1 and TRBJ1-1, with a weak D call TRBD1 (5 bases). CDR3 length: 13 residues. Germline V gene lookup returns CDR1 MNHNS and CDR2 SASEGT. The V end was cut by 7 bases, the J end by 4 bases, with 13 bases between. The CDR3: CASTRSGGTEAFF. The CDR3, as DNA: TGTGCCAGCACCCGGTCGGGGGGCACTGAAGCTTTCTTT.

The J gene is TRBJ1-3, the V gene TRBV4-1, with 8 bases aligning to TRBD1. Germline-derived CDR1 and CDR2 are MGHRA and YSYEKL. This CDR3 has 18 amino acids. V gave up 0 bases and J gave up 8 bases; unmatched junction bases: 15. This CDR3 is CASSQEPYSGTGGYTIYF. CDR3 DNA: TGCGCCAGCAGCCAAGAGCCTTATTCCGGGACAGGAGGTTACACCATATATTTT.

The chain links TRBV9 to TRBJ1-4; no definite D call. Trimming left V 3 bases short and J 3 bases short, with 12 bases between. The germline V gene encodes CDR1 SGDLS and CDR2 YYNGEE. This CDR3 comprises 15 residues. For the CDR3, the DNA is TGTGCCAGCAGCGGAGGGTGGGTCGCTAATGAAAAACTGTTTTTT. Translated, it gives CASSGGWVANEKLFF.